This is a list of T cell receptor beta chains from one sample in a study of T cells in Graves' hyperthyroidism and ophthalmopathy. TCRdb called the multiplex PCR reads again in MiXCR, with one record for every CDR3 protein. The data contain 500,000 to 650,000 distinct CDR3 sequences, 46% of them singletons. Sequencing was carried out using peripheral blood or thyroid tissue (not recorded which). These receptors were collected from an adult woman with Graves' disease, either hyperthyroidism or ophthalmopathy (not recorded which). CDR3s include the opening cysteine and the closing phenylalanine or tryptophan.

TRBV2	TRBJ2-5	CASSDRGTQYF
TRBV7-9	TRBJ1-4	CASSLVEGTGLGLFF
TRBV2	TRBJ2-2	CASSASYGELFF
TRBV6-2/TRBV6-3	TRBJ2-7	CASSSERGGYEQYF
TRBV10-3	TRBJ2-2	CAISPGLAGISGELFF
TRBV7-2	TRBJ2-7	CASSALPVYRSSSYEQYF
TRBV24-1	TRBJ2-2	CATSDLRELFF
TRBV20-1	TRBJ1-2	CSARDPRGNTGDDGYTF
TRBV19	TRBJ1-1	CASSMRGENTEAFF
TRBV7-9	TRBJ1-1	CASIREHLKGAFF
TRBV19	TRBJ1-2	CASSPGQSDGYTF
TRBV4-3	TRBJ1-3	CASSQDLASFSGSGNTIYF
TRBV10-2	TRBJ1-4	CASTQATGTGGAKLFF
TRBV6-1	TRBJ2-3	CASSLAASTDTQYF
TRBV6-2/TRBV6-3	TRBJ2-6	CASRQDRGRAGANVLTF
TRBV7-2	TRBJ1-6	CASSLGSMDAVRRPLHF
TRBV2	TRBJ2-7	CASSNSLEGSGYYEQYF
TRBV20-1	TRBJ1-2	CSASSSPGTNLYGYTF
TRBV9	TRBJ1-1	CASSVDRGPTEAFF
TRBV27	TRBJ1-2	CASSSHRDVHGYTF
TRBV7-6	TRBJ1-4	CASSYQGAGVNEKLFF
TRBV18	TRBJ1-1	CASSPRQASINTEAFF
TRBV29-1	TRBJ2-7	CSVEDGGSHSYEQYF
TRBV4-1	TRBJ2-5	CASSTREGAWETQYF
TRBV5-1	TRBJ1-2	CASSLVDRGGYTF
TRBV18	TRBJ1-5	CASSIGTATGQPQHF